This is a list of T cell receptor beta chains from one sample in a study of control samples from healthy donors and cancer patients. The table came from immunoSEQ multiplex PCR; TCRdb's copy has only in-frame clones and leaves some out. The sample lists 91,000 or so clones, 91% occurring once. Sequenced: blood. The source of these receptors is a woman aged 30 to 39 in good health. CDR3s include the opening cysteine and the closing phenylalanine or tryptophan. The order of the fields is J gene, CDR3 length, D gene, clone size, V gene, CDR3 protein, CDR3 DNA. D genes are given only for firm matches. Not all rows give a size; the values are once, few, many and, for expanded clones, a class.

>TRBJ1-6|18|-|-|TRBV15
CATSRGDSGWGVNSPLHF
TGTGCCACCAGCAGAGGGGACTCAGGGTGGGGGGTGAATTCACCCCTCCACTTT
>TRBJ2-5|17|-|-|TRBV11-3
CASSLDTDRREEETQYF
TGTGCCAGCAGCTTAGATACGGACAGGCGGGAGGAAGAGACCCAGTACTTC
>TRBJ1-2|15|-|-|TRBV7-9
CASSSHGALGYGYTF
TGTGCCAGCAGCTCCCACGGGGCATTGGGCTATGGCTACACCTTC
>TRBJ2-4|14|TRBD1|-|TRBV7-9
CASSPGQGLDIQYF
TGTGCCAGCAGCCCCGGACAGGGGTTGGACATTCAGTACTTC
>TRBJ2-7|13|-|-|TRBV29-1
CSVGDGDYERQYF
TGCAGCGTTGGTGACGGAGACTACGAGCGGCAGTACTTC
>TRBJ2-7|19|TRBD2|-|TRBV27
CASSLLPPGLAGSSYEQYF
TGTGCCAGCAGTTTATTACCTCCGGGACTAGCGGGTTCCTCCTACGAGCAGTACTTC
>TRBJ2-2|13|-|once|TRBV10-3
CAIRSTVTGELFF
TGTGCCATCAGGAGTACAGTGACCGGGGAGCTGTTTTTT
>TRBJ2-5|14|-|-|TRBV9
CASSVAVGSSDQYF
TGTGCCAGCAGCGTAGCGGTTGGTAGCAGCGACCAGTACTTC
>TRBJ1-3|16|-|-|TRBV18
CASSPPLTGNGNTIYF
TGTGCCAGCTCACCGCCTTTAACAGGGAACGGAAACACCATATATTTT
>TRBJ1-3|13|-|-|TRBV19
CASSFNSGNTIYF
TGTGCCAGTAGTTTCAATTCTGGAAACACCATATATTTT
>TRBJ1-4|15|TRBD1|-|TRBV2
CASSDDRVRGEKLFF
TGTGCCAGCAGTGACGACAGGGTACGAGGGGAAAAACTGTTTTTT
>TRBJ1-2|13|-|-|TRBV2
CASSEWGNYGYTF
TGTGCCAGCAGTGAATGGGGGAACTATGGCTACACCTTC
>TRBJ1-1|13|-|-|TRBV6-5
CASRNRDTKVAFF
TGTGCCAGCCGGAACCGGGACACTAAGGTCGCTTTCTTT
>TRBJ1-5|14|-|-|TRBV2
CASTGTGGNQPQHF
TGTGCCAGCACCGGGACGGGGGGAAACCAGCCCCAGCATTTT
>TRBJ1-1|15|-|-|TRBV5-1
CASSAGVSRSNEAFF
TGCGCCAGCAGCGCAGGGGTGAGCCGATCTAATGAAGCTTTCTTT
>TRBJ2-7|13|-|-|TRBV5-1
CASSLATGHEQYF
TGCGCCAGCAGCTTGGCCACTGGCCACGAGCAGTACTTC
>TRBJ2-7|14|-|-|TRBV27
CASSSSVPRGEQYF
TGTGCCAGCAGTTCCTCGGTCCCCCGGGGGGAGCAGTACTTC
>TRBJ1-1|14|-|-|TRBV14
CASSQDRPNTEAFF
TGTGCCAGCAGCCAAGATCGGCCCAACACTGAAGCTTTCTTT
>TRBJ2-7|15|-|-|TRBV5-4
CASSVTGIHTYEQYF
TGTGCCAGCAGCGTCACCGGGATCCACACCTACGAGCAGTACTTC
>TRBJ1-1|10|-|-|TRBV28
CASRGLGAFF
TGTGCCAGCCGAGGATTGGGGGCTTTCTTT